This is a list of T cell receptor beta chains from one sample in a study of sequential checkpoint blockade in melanoma. Generated by immunoSEQ multiplex PCR, the TCRdb table keeps only in-frame clones and is missing some. Among fewer than 4,500 clones listed, under 25% were seen once. The sequences come from tumor tissue (inferred from file names), collected from a patient given nivolumab and ipilimumab in sequence. The receptors shown here come from a human patient with melanoma. Some clones in this sample may be carry-over from other donors' samples. The CDR3 runs from the conserved cysteine through the conserved F or W. Each record gives: V gene, D gene, J gene, clone size, CDR3 protein, CDR3 DNA. The D gene is left open where the match is weak. For some rows the clone size is stated as once, few or many, or as a class when expanded; others skip it.

v_call: TRBV11-3
d_call: TRBD1
j_call: TRBJ2-4
clone_size: -
cdr3_aa: CASSLEGGRAKNIQYF
cdr3_nt: TGTGCCAGCAGCTTAGAAGGGGGCCGAGCCAAAAACATTCAGTACTTC

v_call: TRBV19
d_call: TRBD2
j_call: TRBJ2-2
clone_size: -
cdr3_aa: CATHRTSGAGELFF
cdr3_nt: TGTGCCACCCACAGGACTAGCGGGGCCGGGGAGCTGTTTTTT

v_call: TRBV6-8
d_call: -
j_call: TRBJ2-7
clone_size: few
cdr3_aa: CAITQGYGNEQYF
cdr3_nt: TGTGCCATCACCCAGGGATACGGGAACGAGCAGTACTTC

v_call: TRBV23-1
d_call: TRBD1
j_call: TRBJ2-7
clone_size: many
cdr3_aa: CASSLTGNYEQYF
cdr3_nt: TGCGCCAGCAGCTTGACAGGGAACTACGAGCAGTACTTC

v_call: TRBV19
d_call: -
j_call: TRBJ2-3
clone_size: -
cdr3_aa: CASSQGKSTDTQYF
cdr3_nt: TGTGCCAGTAGTCAGGGGAAGAGCACAGATACGCAGTATTTT

v_call: TRBV11-3
d_call: TRBD2
j_call: TRBJ2-7
clone_size: many
cdr3_aa: CASSYARTSGGYEQYF
cdr3_nt: TGTGCCAGCAGCTATGCCAGGACTAGCGGGGGGTACGAGCAGTACTTC

v_call: TRBV5-1
d_call: TRBD2
j_call: TRBJ2-5
clone_size: -
cdr3_aa: CASQDSGGAWETQYF
cdr3_nt: TGCGCCAGTCAAGATAGCGGGGGGGCCTGGGAGACCCAGTACTTC

v_call: TRBV12-2
d_call: -
j_call: TRBJ2-6
clone_size: many
cdr3_aa: CAVTGTGALSGANVLTF
cdr3_nt: TGTGCCGTAACCGGGACAGGGGCCCTCTCTGGGGCCAACGTCCTGACTTTC

v_call: TRBV6-8
d_call: TRBD2
j_call: TRBJ2-7
clone_size: few
cdr3_aa: CASTWGGTRGYEQYF
cdr3_nt: TGTGCCAGCACGTGGGGGGGGACTAGAGGCTACGAGCAGTACTTC

v_call: TRBV30
d_call: TRBD1
j_call: TRBJ1-1
clone_size: few
cdr3_aa: CAWTQGSWNTEAFF
cdr3_nt: TGTGCCTGGACACAGGGGAGTTGGAACACTGAAGCTTTCTTT

v_call: TRBV30
d_call: -
j_call: TRBJ2-7
clone_size: few
cdr3_aa: CAWSPNYRSTSYEQYF
cdr3_nt: TGTGCCTGGAGTCCCAACTATAGGAGTACCTCCTACGAGCAGTACTTC

v_call: TRBV11-3
d_call: TRBD1
j_call: TRBJ1-2
clone_size: many
cdr3_aa: CASSSRQGSIHYGYTF
cdr3_nt: TGTGCCAGCAGCTCAAGACAGGGGTCGATACACTATGGCTACACCTTC

v_call: TRBV5-1
d_call: TRBD1
j_call: TRBJ1-1
clone_size: -
cdr3_aa: CASSLLGGGMNTEAFF
cdr3_nt: TGCGCCAGCAGCTTGCTAGGGGGCGGGATGAACACTGAAGCTTTCTTT

v_call: TRBV7-1
d_call: -
j_call: TRBJ1-5
clone_size: few
cdr3_aa: CASSSQGYQPQHF
cdr3_nt: TGTGCCAGCAGCTCACAGGGTTATCAGCCCCAGCATTTT

v_call: TRBV6-8
d_call: -
j_call: TRBJ1-1
clone_size: -
cdr3_aa: CASSYRDIQAFF
cdr3_nt: TGTGCCAGCAGTTATAGGGACATACAAGCTTTCTTT

v_call: TRBV6-8
d_call: -
j_call: TRBJ2-7
clone_size: few
cdr3_aa: CASSYGPDAAYEQYF
cdr3_nt: TGTGCCAGCAGTTACGGGCCGGACGCCGCCTACGAGCAGTACTTC

v_call: TRBV19
d_call: -
j_call: TRBJ2-7
clone_size: few
cdr3_aa: CASSGQSSYEQYF
cdr3_nt: TGTGCCAGTAGTGGACAAAGCTCCTACGAGCAGTACTTC

v_call: TRBV18
d_call: -
j_call: TRBJ2-1
clone_size: -
cdr3_aa: CASSDRDSYNEQFF
cdr3_nt: TGTGCCAGCTCAGACAGAGACTCCTACAATGAGCAGTTCTTC

v_call: TRBV19
d_call: TRBD2
j_call: TRBJ2-7
clone_size: -
cdr3_aa: CASSRALGGYEQYF
cdr3_nt: TGTGCCAGTAGTCGTGCTCTCGGGGGGTACGAGCAGTACTTC

v_call: TRBV12-5
d_call: TRBD1
j_call: TRBJ1-6
clone_size: -
cdr3_aa: CASALVTGGNSPLHF
cdr3_nt: TGTGCTAGTGCCTTGGTAACAGGGGGCAATTCACCCCTCCACTTT

v_call: TRBV19
d_call: TRBD1
j_call: TRBJ2-7
clone_size: -
cdr3_aa: CASSIGGQALYEQYF
cdr3_nt: TGTGCCAGTAGTATCGGGGGACAGGCCCTCTACGAGCAGTACTTC

v_call: TRBV11-3
d_call: TRBD2
j_call: TRBJ2-7
clone_size: few
cdr3_aa: CASSGLAGGPYEQYF
cdr3_nt: TGTGCCAGCAGCGGACTAGCGGGGGGGCCCTACGAGCAGTACTTC

v_call: TRBV11-3
d_call: -
j_call: TRBJ2-1
clone_size: few
cdr3_aa: CASSFGQTYNEQFF
cdr3_nt: TGTGCCAGCAGCTTTGGGCAGACCTACAATGAGCAGTTCTTC

v_call: TRBV4-1
d_call: TRBD1
j_call: TRBJ1-2
clone_size: few
cdr3_aa: CASSTTGTGSWYTF
cdr3_nt: TGCGCCAGCAGCACAACCGGGACAGGGAGTTGGTACACCTTC

v_call: TRBV11-3
d_call: TRBD1
j_call: TRBJ2-2
clone_size: few
cdr3_aa: CASSLVAGGHTGELFF
cdr3_nt: TGTGCCAGCAGCTTAGTAGCAGGGGGTCACACCGGGGAGCTGTTTTTT

v_call: TRBV4-1
d_call: -
j_call: TRBJ2-3
clone_size: few
cdr3_aa: CASSQGELSTSTDTQYF
cdr3_nt: TGCGCCAGCAGCCAAGGGGAGCTTTCGACTAGCACAGATACGCAGTATTTT

v_call: TRBV29-1
d_call: -
j_call: TRBJ1-2
clone_size: few
cdr3_aa: CSVIRQIDYGYTF
cdr3_nt: TGCAGCGTTATCCGACAGATTGACTATGGCTACACCTTC

v_call: TRBV6-8
d_call: TRBD1
j_call: TRBJ2-7
clone_size: -
cdr3_aa: CASSSVGQGAEEQYF
cdr3_nt: TGTGCCAGCAGTTCGGTGGGGCAGGGGGCGGAGGAGCAGTACTTC

v_call: TRBV9
d_call: -
j_call: TRBJ1-3
clone_size: few
cdr3_aa: CASSVEVPLSGNTIYF
cdr3_nt: TGTGCCAGCAGCGTAGAGGTCCCTCTCTCTGGAAACACCATATATTTT

v_call: TRBV11-3
d_call: -
j_call: TRBJ2-3
clone_size: few
cdr3_aa: CASSLGQGPKADTQYF
cdr3_nt: TGTGCCAGCAGCTTAGGGCAGGGACCTAAGGCAGATACGCAGTATTTT

v_call: TRBV11-3
d_call: TRBD2
j_call: TRBJ2-3
clone_size: many
cdr3_aa: CASSLPGGPADTQYF
cdr3_nt: TGTGCCAGCAGCTTGCCGGGGGGGCCCGCAGATACGCAGTATTTT

v_call: TRBV6-8
d_call: -
j_call: TRBJ1-6
clone_size: -
cdr3_aa: CASSQGMRSPLHF
cdr3_nt: TGTGCCAGCAGCCAGGGCATGAGATCACCCCTCCACTTT

v_call: TRBV6-8
d_call: TRBD1
j_call: TRBJ1-2
clone_size: -
cdr3_aa: CASSYGGQGVNYGYTF
cdr3_nt: TGTGCCAGCAGTTACGGCGGACAGGGGGTTAACTATGGCTACACCTTC

v_call: TRBV10-2
d_call: TRBD1
j_call: TRBJ1-2
clone_size: -
cdr3_aa: CASSETGEMMVYTF
cdr3_nt: TGCGCCAGCAGTGAGACAGGGGAGATGATGGTCTACACCTTC

v_call: TRBV11-3
d_call: -
j_call: TRBJ2-1
clone_size: medium-sized
cdr3_aa: CASSLGNSNNEQFF
cdr3_nt: TGTGCCAGCAGCTTAGGGAACTCTAACAATGAGCAGTTCTTC

v_call: TRBV6-8
d_call: -
j_call: TRBJ2-7
clone_size: medium-sized
cdr3_aa: CASRGHSYEQYF
cdr3_nt: TGTGCCAGCAGGGGCCACTCCTACGAGCAGTACTTC

v_call: TRBV10-3
d_call: -
j_call: TRBJ2-5
clone_size: medium-sized
cdr3_aa: CAISESRAGGETQYF
cdr3_nt: TGTGCCATCAGTGAGTCAAGGGCAGGCGGTGAGACCCAGTACTTC

v_call: TRBV23-1
d_call: -
j_call: TRBJ2-1
clone_size: medium-sized
cdr3_aa: CASSRPEVPKVDEQFF
cdr3_nt: TGCGCCAGCAGTCGGCCCGAGGTACCAAAGGTCGATGAGCAGTTCTTC

v_call: TRBV12-5
d_call: TRBD2
j_call: TRBJ2-5
clone_size: few
cdr3_aa: CASGGTSEGVYQETQYF
cdr3_nt: TGTGCTAGTGGAGGGACTAGCGAGGGGGTGTACCAAGAGACCCAGTACTTC

v_call: TRBV12-5
d_call: TRBD1
j_call: TRBJ1-5
clone_size: medium-sized
cdr3_aa: CASATTGSNQPQHF
cdr3_nt: TGTGCCAGCGCAACGACAGGGAGCAATCAGCCCCAGCATTTT

v_call: TRBV6-8
d_call: -
j_call: TRBJ2-2
clone_size: medium-sized
cdr3_aa: CASRDNRARTGELFF
cdr3_nt: TGTGCCAGCAGGGACAACAGGGCGAGGACCGGGGAGCTGTTTTTT

v_call: TRBV9
d_call: TRBD2
j_call: TRBJ2-1
clone_size: -
cdr3_aa: CASSESSGGQYNEQFF
cdr3_nt: TGTGCCAGCAGCGAATCTAGCGGGGGACAGTACAATGAGCAGTTCTTC

v_call: TRBV6-7
d_call: -
j_call: TRBJ2-1
clone_size: -
cdr3_aa: CASRQYNEQFF
cdr3_nt: TGTGCCAGCAGGCAGTACAATGAGCAGTTCTTC

v_call: TRBV30
d_call: TRBD1
j_call: TRBJ2-3
clone_size: few
cdr3_aa: CAWSGFTGGSPATQYF
cdr3_nt: TGTGCCTGGAGTGGCTTCACAGGGGGCTCACCTGCCACGCAGTATTTT